These 16 T cell receptor beta chains came from one sample sequenced in a study of cytomegalovirus exposure and HLA in healthy donors. The PCR was carried out with 60 Vbeta primers and 13 Jbeta primers. The protocol was immunoSEQ multiplex PCR, while the TCRdb copy is restricted to in-frame clones and leaves out a portion. The sample includes about 130,000 clones, 70% to 85% of them seen just once. The specimen was PBMCs. The receptors come from a woman aged 45-65 years in good health and CMV-seronegative.

The J gene is TRBJ2-3, the V gene TRBV6-1, with TRBD1 matching over 7 bases. Per the germline V gene, CDR1 is MNHNS and CDR2 is SASEGT. The J segment lost 6 bases and the V segment lost 5 bases, leaving 2 bases of the junction unmatched. This CDR3 spans 12 amino acids. Here the CDR3 DNA reads TGTGCCAGCAGTTCGACAGGGGATACGCAGTATTTT. Translation: CASSSTGDTQYF.

The V gene is TRBV6-1, the J gene TRBJ1-5, with 8 bases that match TRBD1. Germline V lookup: CDR1 MNHNS, CDR2 SASEGT. Trimming took 6 bases from V and 6 from J; bases not matched to a gene: 10. The CDR3 consists of 15 residues. The CDR3 nucleotides are TGTGCCAGCAGCCAAGAAACAGGGGGGGGTCAGCCCCAGCATTTT. It yields the protein CASSQETGGGQPQHF.

The chain carries TRBV9 and TRBJ2-7; TRBD1 agrees at 9 bases. CDR3 length equals 14 residues. Germline V CDR1 and CDR2: SGDLS, YYNGEE. J lost 9 bases, V lost 0 bases, and 7 bases had no gene match. The CDR3: CASSVASTGGGQYF. Written as DNA, the CDR3 is TGTGCCAGCAGCGTAGCATCCACAGGGGGCGGGCAGTACTTC.

The chain links TRBV5-5 to TRBJ2-5; TRBD2 agrees at 8 bases. Trimming removed 0 bases from V and 4 bases from J; junction bases left unmatched: 11. Germline CDR1 is SGHKS and CDR2 is YYEKEE (reference sequence). The CDR3 extends over 17 amino acids. The CDR3 DNA reads TGTGCCAGCAGCTTGGTTGGTAGCGGGATAGTAGGAGAGACCCAGTACTTC. It encodes CASSLVGSGIVGETQYF.

CDR3 region: CSVDRTGEAYNEQFF. The CDR3 nucleotides read TGCAGCGTTGATCGGACAGGGGAAGCCTACAATGAGCAGTTCTTC. The chain uses TRBV29-1 and TRBJ2-1; TRBD1 matches at 9 bases. This CDR3 spans 15 amino acids. V lost 3 bases to trimming and J lost 2 bases; unmatched junction nucleotides: 5. Looked up from germline, CDR1 is SQVTM and CDR2 is ANQGSEA.

This clone was counted only a few times. A read error may account for a junction end that differs from germline. The chain combines TRBV27 with TRBJ2-5; 11 nucleotides match TRBD2. The V gene's germline CDR1 is MNHEY and CDR2 SMNVEV (reference sequence). The CDR3 loop spans 13 amino acids. DNA of the CDR3: TGTGCCAGCAGTCCCGCCATTAGCGGGAGGGCCAACTTC. It translates to CASSPAISGRANF.

This clone was found a few times. The chain uses TRBV27 and TRBJ1-2; 11 positions agree with TRBD1. This CDR3 is 15 amino acids long. With 3 bases clipped from V and 8 bases from J, the junction kept 8 bases outside the gene matches. Germline values: CDR1 MNHEY, CDR2 SMNVEV (reference sequence). The CDR3, as DNA: TGTGCCAGCAGTTTCATCCGGGACAGGGGGAACGGCTACACCTTC. This sequence encodes CASSFIRDRGNGYTF.

In its sample, this clone was seen a few times. V and J are TRBV15 and TRBJ2-5, with 14 bases lining up with TRBD2. V shed 1 base, J shed 4 bases, and the junction held 2 bases outside the gene matches. The CDR3 runs 16 residues. Looked up from germline, CDR1 is LNHNV and CDR2 is YYDKDF (reference sequence). In DNA form, the CDR3 reads TGTGCCACCAGCAGAGGGACTAGCGGGAGGTCAGAGACCCAGTACTTC. Encoded protein: CATSRGTSGRSETQYF.

This clone was seen only a few times. The V call is TRBV4-2, the J call TRBJ1-2; tentative D call: TRBD1 (6 bases). Germline V gene sequence: CDR1 LGHNA, CDR2 YNFKEQ. This CDR3 has 16 amino acids. V was cut by 1 base and J by 1 base, with 13 bases left in between. The CDR3 loop is CASSQGVGAGNYGYTF. The CDR3 DNA is TGTGCCAGCAGCCAAGGCGTGGGGGCGGGTAACTATGGCTACACCTTC.

The genes are TRBV28 and TRBJ2-7; TRBD1 matches 8 bases. Germline assignment: CDR1 MDHEN and CDR2 SYDVKM. This CDR3 is built from 16 residues. Trimming cost V 7 bases and J 4 bases; bases outside gene matches: 15. The CDR3 region has the DNA TGTGCCAGCACCCTGGGTGACAGGGGTGGGTCTTACGAGCAGTACTTC. It specifies CASTLGDRGGSYEQYF.

This clone appeared once. The chain uses TRBV5-6 and TRBJ2-3; 9 nucleotides agree with TRBD2. The V and J ends lost 5 bases and 2 bases, in that order; junction bases with no gene match: 6. Germline V lookup: CDR1 SGHDT, CDR2 YYEEEE. This CDR3 region has 15 residues. Here the CDR3 reads CASSISGGYTDTQYF. DNA of the CDR3: TGTGCCAGCAGTATTAGCGGGGGATACACAGATACGCAGTATTTT.

The genes are TRBV2 and TRBJ2-2; 9 bases match TRBD2. The CDR3 has 15 residues. With 7 bases clipped from V and 4 bases from J, the junction kept 7 bases outside the gene matches. The germline V gene has CDR1 SNHLY and CDR2 FYNNEI. In nucleotides, the CDR3 is TGTGCCAGCAAGGGACTGACTAGCGGCACCGGGGAGCTGTTTTTT. This codes for CASKGLTSGTGELFF.

This chain joins TRBV6-5 and TRBJ1-2, with D hard to call. This CDR3 has 12 residues. Germline V gives CDR1 MNHEY, CDR2 SVGAGI. The germline V and J ends were trimmed by 6 bases and 7 bases, with 12 bases remaining between them. CDR3 residues: CASSRNEGGYTF. The CDR3 coding sequence is TGTGCCAGCAGCAGAAACGAGGGTGGCTACACCTTC.

V usage is TRBV29-1 and J usage is TRBJ2-7; 9 positions match TRBD2. This CDR3 spans 15 amino acids. CDR1 and CDR2 from the germline V gene are SQVTM and ANQGSEA. J gave up 7 bases and V 2 bases, and 12 bases lay outside the gene matches. CDR3 sequence reads: CSVETLGGRAAEQYF. CDR3 in DNA: TGCAGCGTTGAAACCCTTGGCGGGAGGGCGGCTGAGCAGTACTTC.

The J gene is TRBJ2-1, the V gene TRBV9; 10 nucleotides agree with TRBD2. In germline, CDR1 is SGDLS, CDR2 YYNGEE. After removal of 3 bases from V and 5 bases from J, the junction contained 14 bases not matched to a gene. The CDR3 extends over 18 amino acids. The CDR3 here is CASSARDPSGSHHNEQFF. As DNA, the CDR3 is TGTGCCAGCAGCGCCCGAGACCCTAGCGGGAGTCACCACAATGAGCAGTTCTTC.

This sequence joins TRBV18 and TRBJ2-7, with TRBD1 identical over 11 bases. J was trimmed by 6 bases and V by 8 bases; bases with no gene match: 9. Germline assignment: CDR1 KGHSH and CDR2 LQKENI. The length of the CDR3 is 14 residues. CDR3 nucleotides: TGTGCCAGCCGCCCCGGGACAGGGGGTCGCGAGCAGTACTTC. Translated: CASRPGTGGREQYF.